Listed below are T cell receptor beta chains from one sample, sequenced in a study of identical twins. TCRdb independently ran MiXCR on the 5' RACE reads; one entry per CDR3 protein. Among about 240,000 distinct CDR3 sequences listed, roughly 10% were seen once. The sample taken for sequencing was memory T cells sorted from blood. Source of these receptors: a man aged 45-60 years in good health. CDR3s include the opening cysteine and the closing phenylalanine or tryptophan. A D gene is named only where the DNA matches it firmly. Clone size is stated in some rows and not others, as once, few, many or a class when expanded.

size,J,V,D,CDR3,DNA
NA,TRBJ2-6,TRBV7-2,NA,CASTSRPGANVLTF,TGTGCCAGCACCTCCCGCCCTGGGGCCAACGTCCTGACTTTC
few,TRBJ1-2,TRBV18,TRBD1,CASSPDRANGYTF,TGTGCCAGCTCACCGGACAGGGCGAATGGCTACACCTTC
once,TRBJ2-7,TRBV10-3,NA,CATKDRAYEQYF,TGTGCCACCAAAGATCGGGCCTACGAGCAGTACTTC
NA,TRBJ2-3,TRBV7-9,NA,CASSRAGGRGYGDTQYF,TGTGCCAGCAGCCGTGCTGGGGGGCGGGGGTATGGAGATACGCAGTATTTT
many,TRBJ2-5,TRBV3-1,TRBD2,CASSQSGGPPGETQYF,TGTGCCAGCAGCCAGAGCGGGGGGCCTCCGGGAGAGACCCAGTACTTC
many,TRBJ2-1,TRBV7-7,NA,CASSLSGGVDNEQFF,TGTGCTAGCAGCCTTAGCGGAGGGGTTGACAATGAGCAGTTCTTC
few,TRBJ1-2,TRBV10-3,NA,CAISGQGNSYGYTF,TGTGCCATCAGTGGGCAGGGAAACTCCTATGGCTACACCTTC
NA,TRBJ2-2,TRBV6-2/TRBV6-3,NA,CASKAFARDTGELFF,TGTGCCAGCAAGGCCTTTGCCCGGGACACCGGGGAGCTGTTTTTT
many,TRBJ2-3,TRBV20-1,TRBD2,CSARSPTSVRGTDTQYF,TGCAGTGCTAGAAGTCCCACTAGCGTTCGCGGCACAGATACGCAGTATTTT
few,TRBJ2-2,TRBV7-2,NA,CASSYGPNTGELFF,TGTGCCAGCAGCTACGGACCGAACACCGGGGAGCTGTTTTTT
NA,TRBJ2-7,TRBV7-8,NA,CASSLVDYEQYF,TGTGCCAGCAGCTTAGTTGACTACGAGCAGTACTTC
NA,TRBJ2-2,TRBV29-1,NA,CSVAFDRSTGELFF,TGCAGCGTTGCGTTTGACAGGTCGACCGGGGAGCTGTTTTTT
few,TRBJ2-1,TRBV11-2,TRBD2,CASSFILAGRNEQFF,TGTGCCAGCAGCTTTATCCTAGCGGGTCGCAATGAGCAGTTCTTC
few,TRBJ2-7,TRBV7-9,NA,CASSLVIGDGYEQYF,TGTGCCAGCAGCTTAGTTATCGGGGATGGATACGAGCAGTACTTC
few,TRBJ2-4,TRBV4-3,NA,CASSQDHQQGGITKNIQYF,TGCGCCAGCAGCCAAGACCACCAACAGGGTGGGATAACCAAAAACATTCAGTACTTC
many,TRBJ2-4,TRBV6-1,NA,CASSPGSEIAKNIQYF,TGTGCCAGCAGTCCGGGTAGCGAGATAGCCAAAAACATTCAGTACTTC
few,TRBJ1-5,TRBV2,NA,CASTPGQGAQPQHF,TGTGCCAGCACCCCCGGTCAAGGGGCTCAGCCCCAGCATTTT
many,TRBJ1-5,TRBV4-2,TRBD1,CASSQDLVDRGLSQHF,TGTGCCAGCAGCCAAGACTTAGTTGACAGGGGTCTGTCCCAGCATTTT
few,TRBJ2-7,TRBV7-8,TRBD2,CASSLGLAGGYEQYF,TGTGCCAGCAGCTTAGGGCTAGCGGGAGGCTACGAGCAGTACTTC
many,TRBJ2-1,TRBV6-2/TRBV6-3,TRBD2,CASSPQAGGSTPYNEQFF,TGTGCCAGCAGCCCTCAAGCGGGGGGCTCGACCCCCTACAATGAGCAGTTCTTC
many,TRBJ2-1,TRBV11-2,NA,CASSLDLRLVGNEQFF,TGTGCCAGCAGCTTAGATCTGCGACTAGTAGGCAATGAGCAGTTCTTC
NA,TRBJ1-1,TRBV28,NA,CASSPLILGSEAFF,TGTGCCAGCAGCCCCCTTATCCTGGGGAGTGAAGCTTTCTTT
NA,TRBJ1-5,TRBV7-6,NA,CASSLNVGSGQPQHF,TGTGCCAGCAGCTTAAATGTGGGGTCCGGGCAGCCCCAGCATTTT
few,TRBJ2-7,TRBV6-5,NA,CASRDALYEQYF,TGTGCCAGCAGAGACGCACTCTACGAGCAGTACTTC
many,TRBJ2-5,TRBV6-2/TRBV6-3,TRBD2,CASSQTSGRAQETQYF,TGTGCCAGCAGTCAAACTAGCGGGAGGGCCCAAGAGACCCAGTACTTC
many,TRBJ1-2,TRBV7-9,NA,CASTQLAGEAYTF,TGTGCCAGCACCCAACTCGCCGGGGAAGCCTACACCTTC
many,TRBJ2-3,TRBV7-9,TRBD1,CASSLSTGGLTDTQYF,TGTGCCAGCAGCTTATCGACAGGGGGCCTCACAGATACGCAGTATTTT
few,TRBJ2-5,TRBV10-3,NA,CAISEFTGQETQYF,TGTGCCATCAGTGAGTTTACAGGGCAAGAGACCCAGTACTTC
few,TRBJ1-1,TRBV7-8,TRBD1,CASSLDRDRGEAFF,TGTGCCAGCAGCTTAGATCGGGACAGGGGTGAAGCTTTCTTT
few,TRBJ1-4,TRBV7-9,NA,CASSLSTTNEKLFF,TGTGCCAGCAGCCTATCAACAACTAATGAAAAACTGTTTTTT
many,TRBJ1-2,TRBV20-1,NA,CSDRGGYTF,TGCAGTGATCGGGGAGGCTACACCTTC
many,TRBJ2-5,TRBV6-5,NA,CASSYSDQVGTQYF,TGTGCCAGCAGTTACTCGGATCAGGTGGGGACCCAGTACTTC
NA,TRBJ2-1,TRBV4-3,NA,CASSPRGGGSYNEQFF,TGCGCCAGCAGCCCTCGGGGAGGAGGCTCCTACAATGAGCAGTTCTTC
many,TRBJ1-1,TRBV12-3/TRBV12-4,NA,CASRYGWGPSAEAFF,TGTGCCAGCAGATACGGTTGGGGCCCCAGCGCTGAAGCTTTCTTT
NA,TRBJ1-2,TRBV7-9,TRBD1,CASSLIQGSGSTF,TGTGCCAGCAGCCTTATACAGGGGTCCGGCTCCACCTTC
many,TRBJ2-7,TRBV7-8,NA,CASTSSGMQYF,TGTGCCAGCACCTCATCTGGGATGCAGTACTTC
few,TRBJ1-2,TRBV20-1,TRBD1,CSARDALQPVGQDF,TGCAGTGCTAGAGATGCCCTCCAACCCGTGGGACAGGACTTC
many,TRBJ2-7,TRBV6-5,TRBD1,CASSYRGTVYEQYF,TGTGCCAGCAGTTATAGGGGGACAGTGTACGAGCAGTACTTC
NA,TRBJ2-3,TRBV7-8,NA,CASSLEQHNTQYF,TGTGCCAGCAGCTTAGAACAGCATAATACGCAGTATTTT
NA,TRBJ2-1,TRBV6-2/TRBV6-3,TRBD2,CASGIAGAASNEQFF,TGTGCCAGCGGAATAGCGGGGGCAGCCTCGAATGAGCAGTTCTTC
NA,TRBJ2-7,TRBV7-2,NA,CASSPGTPSYEQYF,TGTGCCAGCAGCCCCGGAACCCCAAGCTACGAGCAGTACTTC
few,TRBJ2-1,TRBV5-1,NA,CASGVSTGDNEQFF,TGCGCCAGCGGAGTGTCGACAGGAGACAATGAGCAGTTCTTC
NA,TRBJ2-7,TRBV20-1,NA,CSARDVTSRDEQYF,TGCAGTGCTAGAGATGTGACAAGCCGGGACGAGCAGTACTTC